This T cell receptor beta chain was retrieved from a study of cytomegalovirus exposure and HLA in healthy donors. Study observations and caveats: Some highly shared sequence variants likely arose as a pipeline artifact. Across all donors, roughly uniform sequencing depth was an assumption of the presence/absence analyses.

The CDR3 extends over 17 amino acids. Unmatched junction bases numbered 14, after V lost 2 bases and J lost 6 bases. Germline V gene sequence: CDR1 WNHNN, CDR2 SYGVQD (reference sequence). The donors comprised healthy bone marrow donors. As for this clone: Its antigen remains unidentified.

13 Jbeta primers and 60 Vbeta primers were used for the PCR. The assay was immunoSEQ multiplex PCR, and TCRdb's table has in-frame clones only and misses some. Here the sample spans about 160,000 clones, 75% to 85% being singletons. Sample: PBMCs. The clonotype comes from a man younger than 45 in good health and CMV-seronegative. The chain joins TRBV10-1 to TRBJ1-2; 8 bases are shared with TRBD1. The CDR3 sequence is CASSEATPSRGQDGYTF. DNA for the CDR3: TGCGCCAGCAGTGAGGCGACTCCTTCCAGGGGGCAGGATGGCTACACCTTC.